This T cell receptor (beta chain) was profiled in a study of Ad26.COV2.S vaccination and SARS-CoV-2 variants. Germline lookup yields CDR1 SEHNR and CDR2 FQNEAQ (reference sequence). This CDR3 is built from 15 residues. V was trimmed by 5 bases and J by 7 bases, leaving 15 bases between them. The treatment was: 15 to 20 received Ad26.COV2.S at low or high dose, single or two shots; roughly five received placebo; per-sample allocation not given. It was on day 63 after the first vaccine or placebo injection that samples were taken. This clone was seen a single time. The table came from immunoSEQ multiplex PCR; TCRdb's copy has only in-frame clones and leaves some out. The sample lists around 340,000 clones, about nine tenths seen once, with around 6.4% in the top ten.

Sequencing used peripheral blood, obtained in a trial of Ad26.COV2.S vaccine versus placebo. The rearrangement joins TRBV7-9 to TRBJ1-6; weak D call: TRBD1 (6 bases). The receptor comes from a person aged 18 to 59 who received the Ad26.COV2.S COVID-19 vaccine or a placebo. The CDR3 sequence: CASSLAGGQNSPLHF. The CDR3 bases are TGTGCCAGCAGCCTCGCCGGGGGCCAGAATTCACCCCTCCACTTT.